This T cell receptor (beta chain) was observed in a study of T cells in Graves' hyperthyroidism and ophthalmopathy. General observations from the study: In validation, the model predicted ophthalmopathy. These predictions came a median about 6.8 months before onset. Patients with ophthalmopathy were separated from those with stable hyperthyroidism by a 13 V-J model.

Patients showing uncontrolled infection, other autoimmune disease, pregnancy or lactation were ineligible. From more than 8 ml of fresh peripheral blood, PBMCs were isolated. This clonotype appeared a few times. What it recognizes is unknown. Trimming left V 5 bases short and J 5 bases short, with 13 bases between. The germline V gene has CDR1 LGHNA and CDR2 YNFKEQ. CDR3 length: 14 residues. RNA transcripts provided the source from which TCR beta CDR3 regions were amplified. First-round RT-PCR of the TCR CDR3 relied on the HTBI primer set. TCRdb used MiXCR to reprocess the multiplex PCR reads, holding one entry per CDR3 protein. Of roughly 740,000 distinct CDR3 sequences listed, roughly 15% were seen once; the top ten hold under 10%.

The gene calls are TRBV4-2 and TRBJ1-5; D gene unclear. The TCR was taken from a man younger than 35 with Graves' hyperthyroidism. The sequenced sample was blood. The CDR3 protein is CASSSGVGYQPQHF. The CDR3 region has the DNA TGTGCCAGCAGCTCTGGGGTCGGGTATCAGCCCCAGCATTTT.